The text below deals with one TCR beta chain. Its antigen is unidentified. Sequencing was performed with immunoSEQ multiplex PCR; in TCRdb, only in-frame clones are kept and a portion is missing. The repertoire holds roughly 43,000 clones, with around 87% as singletons. The CDR3 runs 13 residues. The germline CDR1 and CDR2 sequences are SGHKS and YYEKEE (reference sequence). Trimming left V 6 bases short and J 4 bases short, with 13 bases between. The data derive from a study of OX40 agonist ivuxolimab in advanced cancers. Autoimmune disease history or systemic immunosuppression meant exclusion. Study results and limitations: At doses 0.1 to 3.0 mg/kg, CD4+ and CD8+ clones expanded.

This sequence joins TRBV5-5 and TRBJ1-1; D ambiguous. This TCR derives from an adult with an advanced solid tumor such as melanoma, head and neck, liver or kidney cancer. The starting material was CD4+ or CD8+ T cells sorted from blood, obtained in a trial of the OX40 agonist ivuxolimab. The CDR3, as DNA: TGTGCCAGCAAGGGTCTCGCGGGCACTGAAGCTTTCTTT. It codes for CASKGLAGTEAFF.